The sequence of this T cell receptor (beta chain) was determined in a study of cytomegalovirus exposure and HLA in healthy donors. General study points: Cytomegalovirus-associated TCR beta chains were listed, numbering some 170. High sensitivity and specificity were reportedly achieved when the classifier diagnosed cytomegalovirus status.

Germline CDR1 and CDR2: LNHDA and SQIVND (reference sequence). CDR3 length: 16 amino acids. Trimming stripped 2 bases from V and 8 bases from J, with 18 bases between. The study sampled nominally healthy donors, though unrecorded immune exposures were likely. Concerning this clone: Its specificity is unknown.

Use of 60 Vbeta and 13 Jbeta primers characterized the PCR. Clones were sequenced by immunoSEQ multiplex PCR, and TCRdb holds only the in-frame ones, with some missing. The sample includes around 140,000 clones, about 71% of them seen just once. The V gene is TRBV19, the J gene TRBJ1-4; no reliable D call. The sequencing input was PBMCs. The origin of this receptor is a woman aged 60 to 75 in good health and CMV-seropositive. The CDR3: CASSIRSGPGPEKLFF. In DNA, the CDR3 is TGTGCCAGTAGTATAAGAAGTGGGCCAGGTCCGGAAAAACTGTTTTTT.